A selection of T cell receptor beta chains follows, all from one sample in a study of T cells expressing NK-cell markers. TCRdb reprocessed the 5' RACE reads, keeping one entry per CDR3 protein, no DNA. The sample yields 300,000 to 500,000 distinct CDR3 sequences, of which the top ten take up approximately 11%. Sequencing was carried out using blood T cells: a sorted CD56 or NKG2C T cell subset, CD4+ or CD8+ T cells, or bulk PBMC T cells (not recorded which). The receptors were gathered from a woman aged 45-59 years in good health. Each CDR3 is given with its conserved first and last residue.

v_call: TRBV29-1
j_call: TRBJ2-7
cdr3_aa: CSVRGGQLNEQYF

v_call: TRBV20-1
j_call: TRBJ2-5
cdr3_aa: CSAALTSGHQETQYF

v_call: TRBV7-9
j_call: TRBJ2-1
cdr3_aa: CASSLGASGSINEQFF

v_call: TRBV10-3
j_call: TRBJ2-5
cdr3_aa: CAISESASGDLMETQYF

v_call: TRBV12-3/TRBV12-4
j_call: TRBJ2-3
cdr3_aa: CASTLGLAGASDTQYF

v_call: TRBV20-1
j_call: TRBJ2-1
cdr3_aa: CSARRDKDNEQFF

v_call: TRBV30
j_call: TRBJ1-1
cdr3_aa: CASGQMNTEAFF

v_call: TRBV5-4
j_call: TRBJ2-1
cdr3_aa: CASSSSPVGDEQFF

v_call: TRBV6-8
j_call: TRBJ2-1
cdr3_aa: CASSHLDGPPYNEQFF

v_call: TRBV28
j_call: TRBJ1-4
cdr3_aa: CASTTGPYNEKLFF

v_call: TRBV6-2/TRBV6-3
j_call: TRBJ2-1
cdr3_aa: CASSGVVPEQFF

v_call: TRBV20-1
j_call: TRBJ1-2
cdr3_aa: CSASGQGSAGYTF

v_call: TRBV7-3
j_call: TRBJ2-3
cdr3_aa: CASSTPDTDTQYF

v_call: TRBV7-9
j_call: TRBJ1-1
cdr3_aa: CASSRRDGTEAFF

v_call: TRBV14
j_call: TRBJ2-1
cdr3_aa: CASSQGLAGGTYNEQFF

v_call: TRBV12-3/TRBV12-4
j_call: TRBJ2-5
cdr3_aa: CASSPFIKGPETQYF